Listed below are T cell receptor beta chains from one sample, sequenced in a study of post-analysis software for immune sequencing data. TCRdb reanalysed the PCR reads using MiXCR and keeps one entry per CDR3 protein. The profile shows 650,000 to 900,000 distinct CDR3 sequences, about 43% of them singletons. The sample consisted of blood. These receptors were obtained from a girl between 5 and 17 years old with multiple sclerosis. The CDR3 runs from the conserved cysteine through the conserved F or W. D genes are given only for firm matches. Clone size is given for some rows only: seen once, a few or many times, or a class if the clone is expanded.

v_gene	d_gene	abundance	j_gene	CDR3aa	CDR3nt
TRBV2	TRBD1	.	TRBJ2-3	CASRGATTGTGSDTQYF	TGTGCCAGCAGGGGGGCCACGACCGGGACAGGGAGCGACACGCAGTATTTT
TRBV7-2	TRBD2	few	TRBJ2-1	CASSRLAGEWNEQFF	TGTGCCAGCAGCCGACTAGCGGGAGAGTGGAATGAGCAGTTCTTC
TRBV27	TRBD1	.	TRBJ2-5	CASRPTGAGQTQYF	TGTGCCAGCAGGCCGACAGGGGCTGGGCAGACCCAGTACTTC
TRBV6-1	.	few	TRBJ1-4	CASRGRYEGEKLFF	TGTGCCAGCAGGGGGAGGTACGAGGGGGAAAAACTGTTTTTT
TRBV13	.	few	TRBJ2-1	CASSLGLGRSYNEQFF	TGTGCCAGCAGCTTAGGACTAGGCCGCTCCTACAATGAGCAGTTCTTC
TRBV3-1	.	many	TRBJ2-3	CASSPQVTSTDTQYF	TGTGCCAGCAGCCCCCAGGTGACTAGCACAGATACGCAGTATTTT
TRBV7-2	TRBD2	.	TRBJ2-1	CASSITSGRSNEQFF	TGTGCCAGCAGCATTACTAGCGGGAGATCCAATGAGCAGTTCTTC
TRBV20-1	.	.	TRBJ2-3	CSASTSSDTDTQYF	TGCAGTGCCTCAACTAGTTCTGACACAGATACGCAGTATTTT
TRBV4-1	TRBD2	few	TRBJ2-7	CASSQGPVEAGVSEQYF	TGCGCCAGCAGCCAAGGCCCCGTTGAAGCGGGAGTTTCCGAGCAGTACTTC
TRBV6-5	.	few	TRBJ1-4	CASGRPDQGELFF	TGTGCCAGCGGGAGACCCGACCAAGGAGAACTGTTTTTT
TRBV7-2	.	.	TRBJ1-1	CASSGSMNTEAFF	TGTGCCAGCAGCGGGTCAATGAACACTGAAGCTTTCTTT
TRBV6-2/TRBV6-3	.	once	TRBJ1-5	CASSYSKPGDQPQHF	TGTGCCAGCAGTTACTCGAAGCCAGGGGATCAGCCCCAGCATTTT
TRBV3-1	TRBD2	.	TRBJ2-5	CASSLRTSGRGIRETQYF	TGTGCCAGCAGTCTAAGGACTAGCGGGAGGGGGATACGAGAGACCCAGTACTTC
TRBV7-6	.	few	TRBJ2-1	CASSLAGHPPYNEQFF	TGTGCCAGCAGCTTAGCGGGCCATCCACCCTACAATGAGCAGTTCTTC
TRBV5-1	.	few	TRBJ2-5	CASSLGTETQYF	TGCGCCAGCAGCTTGGGGACAGAGACCCAGTACTTC
TRBV10-3	.	.	TRBJ2-5	CAISEKGPVTQYF	TGTGCCATCAGTGAAAAGGGGCCGGTGACCCAGTACTTC
TRBV6-5	TRBD1	.	TRBJ1-2	CASSYSTQGAGGYTF	TGTGCCAGCAGTTACTCGACTCAGGGGGCGGGTGGCTACACCTTC
TRBV15	.	.	TRBJ2-7	CATSRVGPQGYEQYF	TGTGCCACCAGCAGAGTAGGTCCCCAAGGATACGAGCAGTACTTC